This T cell receptor beta chain was captured in a study of OX40 agonist ivuxolimab in advanced cancers. Overall study: The group had a mean age of roughly 56 years, ranged from 23 to 79, and was 80% to 90% male.

Comments on this clone: The antigen remains unidentified.

The table came from immunoSEQ multiplex PCR; TCRdb's copy has only in-frame clones and leaves some out. In the table there are around 68,000 clones, over 75% of which are singletons. Study outcomes and limitations: Low levels of normalized T-cell clonal expansion also appeared in some nonresponders. The 0.1-3.0 mg/kg partial responders had among the lowest clonal expansion. Determination of antigen specificity was not performed for the expanded peripheral T cells.

Per germline, CDR1 SGHTA and CDR2 FQGNSA. V was pared by 2 bases and J by 1 base, with 11 bases between. CDR3 length: 16 amino acids. This chain links TRBV7-2 with TRBJ2-2, with a tentative D call TRBD2 (6 bases). This TCR was recovered from an adult with an advanced solid tumor such as melanoma, head and neck, liver or kidney cancer. The source was CD4+ or CD8+ T cells sorted from blood, collected in a trial of the OX40 agonist ivuxolimab. CDR3 sequence reads: CASSLRGDGNTGELFF. CDR3 DNA sequence: TGTGCCAGCAGCTTACGCGGGGACGGGAACACCGGGGAGCTGTTTTTT.